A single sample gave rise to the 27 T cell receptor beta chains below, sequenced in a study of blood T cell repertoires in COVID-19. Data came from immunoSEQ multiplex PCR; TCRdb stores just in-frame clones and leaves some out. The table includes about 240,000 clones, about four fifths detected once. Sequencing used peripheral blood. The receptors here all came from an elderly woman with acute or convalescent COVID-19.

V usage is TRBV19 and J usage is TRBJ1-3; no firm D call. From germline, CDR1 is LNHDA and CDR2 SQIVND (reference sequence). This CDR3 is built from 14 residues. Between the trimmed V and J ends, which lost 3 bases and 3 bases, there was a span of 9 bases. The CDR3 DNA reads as TGTGCCAGTAGTATGGGCCACCTTGGAAACACCATATATTTT. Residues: CASSMGHLGNTIYF.

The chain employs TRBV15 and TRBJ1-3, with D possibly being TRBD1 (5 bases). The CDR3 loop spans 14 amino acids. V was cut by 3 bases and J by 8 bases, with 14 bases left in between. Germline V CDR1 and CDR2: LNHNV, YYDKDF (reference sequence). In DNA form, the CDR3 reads TGTGCCACCAGCAGGGGTACCGGGGGGGACACCATATATTTT. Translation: CATSRGTGGDTIYF.

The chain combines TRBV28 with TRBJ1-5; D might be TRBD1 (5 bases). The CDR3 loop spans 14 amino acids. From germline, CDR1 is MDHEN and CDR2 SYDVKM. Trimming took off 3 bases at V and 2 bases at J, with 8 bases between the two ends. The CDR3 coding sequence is TGTGCCAGCAGTTTGGGAGGGGGCAATCAGCCCCAGCATTTT. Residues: CASSLGGGNQPQHF.

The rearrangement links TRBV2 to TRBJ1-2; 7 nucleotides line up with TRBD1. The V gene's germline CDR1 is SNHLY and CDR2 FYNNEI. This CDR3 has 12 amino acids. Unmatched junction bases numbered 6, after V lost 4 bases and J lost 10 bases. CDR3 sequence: CASSVQGLDYTF. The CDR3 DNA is TGTGCCAGCAGTGTACAGGGGTTAGACTACACCTTC.

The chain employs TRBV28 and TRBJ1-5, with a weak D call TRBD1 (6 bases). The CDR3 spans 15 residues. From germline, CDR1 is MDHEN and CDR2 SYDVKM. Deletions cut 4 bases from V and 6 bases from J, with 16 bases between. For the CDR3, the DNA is TGTGCCAGCAGTTCCAGGGGTACGTTTGGTCAGCCCCAGCATTTT. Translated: CASSSRGTFGQPQHF. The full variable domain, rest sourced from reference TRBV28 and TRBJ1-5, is DVKVTQSSRYLVKRTGEKVFLECVQDMDHENMFWYRQDPGLGLRLIYFSYDVKMKEKGDIPEGYSVSREKKERFSLILESASTNQTSMYLCASSSRGTFGQPQHFGDGTRLSIL.

In DNA, the CDR3 is TGTGCCAGCACCACCCGAGGCTCGGTGGGCACCATATATTTT. Translation: CASTTRGSVGTIYF. The gene calls are TRBV6-5 and TRBJ1-3; D unresolved. The CDR3 totals 14 residues. CDR1 MNHEY and CDR2 SVGAGI come from the germline V gene. V lost 7 bases, J lost 9 bases, and 19 bases lay in between.

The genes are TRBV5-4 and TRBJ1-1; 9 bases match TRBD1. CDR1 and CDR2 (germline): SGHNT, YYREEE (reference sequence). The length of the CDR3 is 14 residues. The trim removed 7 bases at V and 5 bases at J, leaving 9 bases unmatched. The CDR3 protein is CASVKQGADTEAFF. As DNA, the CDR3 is TGTGCCAGCGTCAAACAGGGGGCAGATACTGAAGCTTTCTTT. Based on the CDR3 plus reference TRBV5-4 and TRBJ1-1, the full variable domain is ETGVTQSPTHLIKTRGQQVTLRCSSQSGHNTVSWYQQALGQGPQFIFQYYREEENGRGNFPPRFSGLQFPNYSSELNVNALELDDSALYLCASVKQGADTEAFFGQGTRLTVV.

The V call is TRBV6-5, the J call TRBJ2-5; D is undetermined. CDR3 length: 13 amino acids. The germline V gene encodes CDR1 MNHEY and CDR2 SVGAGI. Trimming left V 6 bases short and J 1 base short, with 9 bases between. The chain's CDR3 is CASRRTAQETQYF. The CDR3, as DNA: TGTGCCAGCAGGCGAACCGCCCAAGAGACCCAGTACTTC.

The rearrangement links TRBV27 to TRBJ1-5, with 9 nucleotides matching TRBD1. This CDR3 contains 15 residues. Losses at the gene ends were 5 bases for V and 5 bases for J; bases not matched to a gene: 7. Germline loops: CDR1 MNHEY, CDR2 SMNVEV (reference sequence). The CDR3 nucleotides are TGTGCCAGCAGTACCGGGACAGGGTGGGATCAGCCCCAGCATTTT. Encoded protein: CASSTGTGWDQPQHF.

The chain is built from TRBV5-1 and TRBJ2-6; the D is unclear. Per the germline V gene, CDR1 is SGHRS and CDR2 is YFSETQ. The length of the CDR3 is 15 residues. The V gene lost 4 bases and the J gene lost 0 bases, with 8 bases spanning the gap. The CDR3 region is CASSLGGSGANVLTF. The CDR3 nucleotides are TGCGCCAGCAGCCTGGGCGGCTCTGGGGCCAACGTCCTGACTTTC. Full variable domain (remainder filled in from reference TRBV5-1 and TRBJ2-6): KAGVTQTPRYLIKTRGQQVTLSCSPISGHRSVSWYQQTPGQGLQFLFEYFSETQRNKGNFPGRFSGRQFSNSRSEMNVSTLELGDSALYLCASSLGGSGANVLTFGAGSRLTVL.

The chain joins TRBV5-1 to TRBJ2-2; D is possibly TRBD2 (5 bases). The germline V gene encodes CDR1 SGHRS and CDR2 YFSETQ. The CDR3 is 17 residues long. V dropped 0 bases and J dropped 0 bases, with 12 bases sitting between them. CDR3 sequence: CASSLGVLGSNTGELFF. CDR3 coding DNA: TGCGCCAGCAGCTTGGGGGTACTAGGCTCGAACACCGGGGAGCTGTTTTTT.

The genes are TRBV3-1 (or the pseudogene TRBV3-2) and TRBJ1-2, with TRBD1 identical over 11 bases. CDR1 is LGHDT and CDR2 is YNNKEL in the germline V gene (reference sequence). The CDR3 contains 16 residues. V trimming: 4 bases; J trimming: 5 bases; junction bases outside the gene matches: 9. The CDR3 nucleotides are TGTGCCAGCAGCCTACGGACAGGGGGCGCAGATTATGGCTACACCTTC. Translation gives CASSLRTGGADYGYTF.

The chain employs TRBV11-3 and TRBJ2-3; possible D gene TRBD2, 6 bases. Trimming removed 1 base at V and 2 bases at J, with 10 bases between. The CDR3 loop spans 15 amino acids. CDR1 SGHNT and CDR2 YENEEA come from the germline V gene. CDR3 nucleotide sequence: TGTGCCAGCAGCTTAGGCGGGGAGTACACAGATACGCAGTATTTT. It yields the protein CASSLGGEYTDTQYF.

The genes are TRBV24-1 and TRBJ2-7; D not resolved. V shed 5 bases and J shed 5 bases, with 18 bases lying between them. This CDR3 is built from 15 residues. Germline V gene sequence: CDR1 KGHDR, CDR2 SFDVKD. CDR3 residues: CATSVGQVGTDEQYF. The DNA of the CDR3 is TGTGCCACCAGTGTAGGCCAGGTCGGCACCGACGAGCAGTACTTC.

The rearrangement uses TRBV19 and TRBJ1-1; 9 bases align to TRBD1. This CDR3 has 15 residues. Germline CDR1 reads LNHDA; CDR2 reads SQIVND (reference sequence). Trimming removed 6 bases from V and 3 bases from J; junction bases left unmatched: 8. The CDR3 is CASSPGTGMYTEAFF. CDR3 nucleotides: TGTGCCAGTAGCCCCGGGACAGGGATGTACACTGAAGCTTTCTTT.

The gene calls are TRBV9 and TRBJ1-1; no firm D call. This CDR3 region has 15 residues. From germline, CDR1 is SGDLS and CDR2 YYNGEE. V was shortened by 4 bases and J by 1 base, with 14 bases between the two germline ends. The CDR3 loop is CASSPRSVANTEAFF. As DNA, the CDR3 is TGTGCCAGCAGCCCCCGCAGTGTTGCGAACACTGAAGCTTTCTTT.

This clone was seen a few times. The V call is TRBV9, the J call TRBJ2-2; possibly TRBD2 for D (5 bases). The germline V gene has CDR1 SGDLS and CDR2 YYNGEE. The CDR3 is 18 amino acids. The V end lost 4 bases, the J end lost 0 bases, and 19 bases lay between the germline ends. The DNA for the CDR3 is TGTGCCAGCAGCTTGGGTTTCGCTTTGGGAGCGAACACCGGGGAGCTGTTTTTT. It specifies CASSLGFALGANTGELFF. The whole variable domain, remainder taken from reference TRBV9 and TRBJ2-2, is DSGVTQTPKHLITATGQRVTLRCSPRSGDLSVYWYQQSLDQGLQFLIQYYNGEERAKGNILERFSAQQFPDLHSELNLSSLELGDSALYFCASSLGFALGANTGELFFGEGSRLTVL.

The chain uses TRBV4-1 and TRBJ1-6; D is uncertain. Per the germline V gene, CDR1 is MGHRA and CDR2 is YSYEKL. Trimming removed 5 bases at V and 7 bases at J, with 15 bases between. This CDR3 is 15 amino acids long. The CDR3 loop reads CASSGGTLFNSPLHF. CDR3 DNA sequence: TGCGCCAGCAGCGGCGGAACACTCTTCAATTCACCCCTCCACTTT.

The CDR3: CATQGSGNTIYF. In nucleotides, the CDR3 is TGTGCCACACAGGGCTCTGGAAACACCATATATTTT. The chain joins TRBV10-3 to TRBJ1-3; TRBD1 is a possible D gene (6 bases). The germline V gene encodes CDR1 ENHRY and CDR2 SYGVKD. Trimming stripped 10 bases from V and 0 bases from J, with 7 bases between. The CDR3 is made up of 12 amino acids.

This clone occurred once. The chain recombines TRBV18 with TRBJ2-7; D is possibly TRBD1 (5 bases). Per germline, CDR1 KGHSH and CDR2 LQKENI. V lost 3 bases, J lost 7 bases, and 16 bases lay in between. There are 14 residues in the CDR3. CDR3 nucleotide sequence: TGTGCCAGCTCACCCATCCAGGGAATGGTAGAGCAGTACTTC. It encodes CASSPIQGMVEQYF.

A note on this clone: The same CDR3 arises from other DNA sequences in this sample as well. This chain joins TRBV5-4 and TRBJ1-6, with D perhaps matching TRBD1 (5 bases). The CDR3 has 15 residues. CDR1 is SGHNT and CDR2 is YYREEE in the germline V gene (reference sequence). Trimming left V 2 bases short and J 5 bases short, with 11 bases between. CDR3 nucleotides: TGTGCCAGCAGCTTACGCCAGGGCGATAATTCACCCCTCCACTTT. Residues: CASSLRQGDNSPLHF.

Here the CDR3 reads CTSSWDRAYNSPLHF. The CDR3 region has the DNA TGCACCAGCAGTTGGGACAGGGCCTATAATTCACCCCTCCACTTT. V and J are TRBV1 and TRBJ1-6; no DNA check was done on the table's D call, TRBD1. TRBV1 constitutes a pseudogene. The CDR3 has 15 amino acids.

The CDR3 loop reads CASSLGQGINQPQHF. The CDR3 nucleotides are TGTGCCAGCAGTTTAGGGCAGGGGATCAATCAGCCCCAGCATTTT. The chain uses TRBV28 and TRBJ1-5; maybe TRBD1 (6 bases). Trimming pared 2 bases from V and 3 bases from J, leaving 11 bases between. Looked up from germline, CDR1 is MDHEN and CDR2 is SYDVKM. The CDR3 sequence is 15 residues long.

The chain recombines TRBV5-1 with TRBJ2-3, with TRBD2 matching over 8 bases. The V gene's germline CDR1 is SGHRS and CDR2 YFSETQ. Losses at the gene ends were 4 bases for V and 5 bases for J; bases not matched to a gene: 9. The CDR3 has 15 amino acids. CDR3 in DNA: TGCGCCAGCAGCCCCCTCAGCGGGGGCCAAGATACGCAGTATTTT. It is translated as CASSPLSGGQDTQYF.

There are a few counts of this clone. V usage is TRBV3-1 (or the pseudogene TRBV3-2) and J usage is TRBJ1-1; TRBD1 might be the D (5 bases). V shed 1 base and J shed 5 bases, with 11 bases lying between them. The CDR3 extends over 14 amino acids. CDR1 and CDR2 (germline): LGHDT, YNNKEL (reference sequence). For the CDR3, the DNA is TGTGCCAGCAGCCAAGTGCCGGGGGGGACTGAAGCTTTCTTT. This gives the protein CASSQVPGGTEAFF.

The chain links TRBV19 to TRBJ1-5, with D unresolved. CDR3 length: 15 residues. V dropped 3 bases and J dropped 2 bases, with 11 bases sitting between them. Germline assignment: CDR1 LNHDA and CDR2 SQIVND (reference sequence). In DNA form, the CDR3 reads TGTGCCAGTAGTATGCGGGGTGAGGGCAATCAGCCCCAGCATTTT. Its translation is CASSMRGEGNQPQHF.

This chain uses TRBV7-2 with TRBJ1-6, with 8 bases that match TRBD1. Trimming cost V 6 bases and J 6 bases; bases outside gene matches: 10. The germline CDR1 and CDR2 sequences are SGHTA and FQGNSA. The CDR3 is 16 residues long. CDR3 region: CASRPRDRIPNSPLHF. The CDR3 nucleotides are TGTGCCAGCAGGCCCAGGGACAGGATTCCTAATTCACCCCTCCACTTT.